This T cell receptor beta chain appears in the sequencing data of a study of monozygotic twins with inflammatory bowel disease. The authors ran two nested PCRs of around 15 and 9 cycles on TCRalpha and TCRbeta cDNA. From the 5' RACE reads, TCRdb lists one entry per CDR3 protein and no DNA. The repertoire table contains about 160,000 distinct CDR3 sequences. Notes on the study in general: Repertoire similarity did not differ between concordant and discordant twins, possibly owing to limited power.

Worth noting for this clonotype: Its antigen is not identified.

Germline CDR1 SGHTA, CDR2 FQGNSA. The CDR3 has 14 amino acids. This sequence joins TRBV7-2 and TRBJ2-3. Input material: blood. The clonotype originates from a human donor with ulcerative colitis or Crohn's disease, or a healthy co-twin of an affected twin (not recorded which). This CDR3 is CASSSVTDTDTQYF.